This T cell receptor beta chain came from a study of T cell responses to AZD1222 COVID-19 vaccine. CDR1 and CDR2 (germline): MNHEY, SVGAGI. The germline V and J ends were trimmed by 5 bases and 4 bases, with 12 bases remaining between them. This CDR3 spans 14 amino acids. The data were produced by immunoSEQ multiplex PCR, yet TCRdb's version contains in-frame clones alone and is incomplete. This sample carries about 52,000 clones, roughly 90% of them seen once, and the ten largest clones take 2% to 3%. The sequencing used peripheral blood, collected 28 days after the second AZD1222 dose. This clonotype was obtained from an adult who received the AZD1222 COVID-19 vaccine. The rearrangement joins TRBV6-5 to TRBJ1-5; D possibly corresponds to TRBD1 (5 bases). DNA of the CDR3: TGTGCCAGCAGTCTTCTGGGGGGGAATCAGCCCCAGCATTTT. This sequence encodes CASSLLGGNQPQHF.